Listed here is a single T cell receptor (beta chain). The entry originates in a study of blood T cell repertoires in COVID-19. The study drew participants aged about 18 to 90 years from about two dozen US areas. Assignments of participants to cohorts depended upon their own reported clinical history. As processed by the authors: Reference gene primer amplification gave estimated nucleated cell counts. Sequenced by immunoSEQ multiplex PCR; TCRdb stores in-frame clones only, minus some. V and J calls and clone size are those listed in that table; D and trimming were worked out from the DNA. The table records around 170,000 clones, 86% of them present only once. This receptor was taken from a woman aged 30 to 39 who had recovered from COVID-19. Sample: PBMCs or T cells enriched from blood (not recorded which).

CDR3 region: CASSLGGSGQETQYF. The CDR3 DNA is TGTGCCAGCAGCCTTGGTGGGAGCGGGCAAGAGACCCAGTACTTC. The V gene is TRBV5-4, the J gene TRBJ2-5, with D perhaps TRBD2 (6 bases). V was trimmed by 4 bases and J by 2 bases, leaving 15 bases between them. Germline assignment: CDR1 SGHNT and CDR2 YYREEE (reference sequence). The CDR3 runs to 15 residues.